These 30 T cell receptor beta chains share one sample of origin, sequenced in a study of a mutant IDH1 vaccine in newly diagnosed glioma. Their antigens remain unidentified. Time point described: week 35, safety follow-up. In every dose of vaccine, 300 ug of mutant IDH1 20-mer peptide was given alongside topical imiquimod. The method was immunoSEQ multiplex PCR; TCRdb's version includes in-frame clones alone and lacks a portion of them. The sample holds about 45,000 clones, 85% to 95% seen once. The specimen comprised PBMCs, sampled from a glioma patient whose treatment included an IDH1 peptide vaccine. The receptors shown here come from a man aged 50 to 60 with glioma.

This rearrangement joins TRBV7-2 to TRBJ2-5; D remains ambiguous. The ends were cut back, 5 bases at V and 5 bases at J, with 9 bases in the middle. CDR3 length equals 12 residues. Germline CDR1 is SGHTA and CDR2 is FQGNSA. The CDR3, as DNA: TGTGCCAGCAGCCCCCAGGTGGAGACCCAGTACTTC. Protein product: CASSPQVETQYF.

The V call is TRBV7-8, the J call TRBJ1-2; no clear D gene. Deletions cut 5 bases from V and 0 bases from J, with 10 bases between. The CDR3 totals 14 residues. CDR1 SGHVS and CDR2 FQNEAQ come from the germline V gene. CDR3 loop: CASSQTGTNYGYTF. The CDR3 bases are TGTGCCAGCAGCCAAACCGGGACTAACTATGGCTACACCTTC.

The rearrangement uses TRBV18 and TRBJ1-1; D unresolved. The V gene lost 0 bases and the J gene lost 8 bases, with 13 bases spanning the gap. The CDR3 has 14 amino acids. CDR1 KGHSH and CDR2 LQKENI come from the germline V gene. DNA of the CDR3: TGTGCCAGCTCACCACCGAGTGGCAGAATGGAAGCTTTCTTT. Protein sequence: CASSPPSGRMEAFF.

J is TRBJ2-1 and V is TRBV4-2; D not certain. The V end was cut by 5 bases, the J end by 1 base, with 0 bases between. The CDR3 is 11 amino acids. Germline V CDR1 and CDR2: LGHNA, YNFKEQ. As DNA, the CDR3 is TGTGCCAGCAGCTCCTACAATGAGCAGTTCTTC. Translation gives CASSSYNEQFF.

The chain links TRBV19 to TRBJ2-1, with a possible D match to TRBD1 (6 bases). V lost 1 base and J 6 bases, leaving 13 bases between the germline ends. The CDR3 length is 15 residues. Germline V lookup: CDR1 LNHDA, CDR2 SQIVND (reference sequence). The CDR3 DNA is TGTGCCAGTAGTATAGTCGGGACACGATCCAATGAGCAGTTCTTC. Its protein product is CASSIVGTRSNEQFF.

This chain connects TRBV5-1 to TRBJ2-3, with D perhaps matching TRBD2 (5 bases). The CDR3 has 18 amino acids. The germline V and J ends were trimmed by 4 bases and 5 bases, with 26 bases remaining between them. Germline values: CDR1 SGHRS, CDR2 YFSETQ. In DNA form, the CDR3 reads TGCGCCAGCAGCAATTCGGCCCTGCCTAGCAGGAGTGGAGATACGCAGTATTTT. Its translation: CASSNSALPSRSGDTQYF.

The chain carries TRBV6-1 and TRBJ2-5; D uncertain. The germline gives CDR1 MNHNS, CDR2 SASEGT. Trimming removed 7 bases from V and 4 bases from J, with 13 bases in between. This CDR3 is built from 13 residues. The chain's CDR3 is CASTQLAPETQYF. As DNA, the CDR3 is TGTGCCAGCACTCAATTAGCCCCAGAGACCCAGTACTTC.

The chain recombines TRBV11-2 with TRBJ1-1; D is undetermined. V was pared by 5 bases and J by 5 bases, with 12 bases between. This CDR3 is built from 13 residues. Germline values: CDR1 SGHAT, CDR2 FQNNGV. The CDR3 reads CASSEETDTEAFF. The CDR3 coding sequence is TGTGCCAGCAGCGAGGAGACGGATACTGAAGCTTTCTTT. The entire variable domain, with the rest obtained from reference TRBV11-2 and TRBJ1-1, is as follows: EAGVAQSPRYKIIEKRQSVAFWCNPISGHATLYWYQQILGQGPKLLIQFQNNGVVDDSQLPKDRFSAERLKGVDSTLKIQPAKLEDSAVYLCASSEETDTEAFFGQGTRLTVV.

The genes are TRBV6-1 and TRBJ2-1, with D hard to call. The germline V and J ends were trimmed by 1 base and 4 bases, with 14 bases remaining between them. The germline V gene encodes CDR1 MNHNS and CDR2 SASEGT. The CDR3 is made up of 16 amino acids. CDR3 residues: CASSEDSLYTYNEQFF. The CDR3 nucleotides read TGTGCCAGCAGTGAAGATAGCCTTTACACGTACAATGAGCAGTTCTTC.

The chain employs TRBV28 and TRBJ2-7, with D perhaps given as TRBD1 or TRBD2 (5 bases each). The germline CDR1 and CDR2 sequences are MDHEN and SYDVKM. The CDR3 totals 14 residues. Between the trimmed V and J ends, which lost 3 bases and 0 bases, there was a span of 9 bases. CDR3 DNA sequence: TGTGCCAGCAGTTTCCTCGGGACCTCCTACGAGCAGTACTTC. This encodes CASSFLGTSYEQYF.

This chain links TRBV19 with TRBJ1-2, with TRBD1 matching over 8 bases. The CDR3 covers 14 residues. The V segment lost 1 base and the J segment 6 bases; nucleotides outside the gene matches: 4. Germline CDR1 is LNHDA and CDR2 is SQIVND (reference sequence). Here the CDR3 reads CASSIVGQGHGYTF. CDR3 nucleotide sequence: TGTGCCAGTAGTATAGTTGGACAGGGTCATGGCTACACCTTC.

The chain is built from TRBV19 and TRBJ1-1; the D is unclear. CDR1 and CDR2 from the germline V gene are LNHDA and SQIVND (reference sequence). V was trimmed by 3 bases and J by 3 bases, leaving 8 bases between them. CDR3 size: 13 residues. CDR3 nucleotide sequence: TGTGCCAGTAGTATGGATCCCGACACTGAAGCTTTCTTT. Its protein is CASSMDPDTEAFF.

This sequence joins TRBV5-1 and TRBJ2-1, with 9 bases fitting TRBD1. The CDR3 totals 16 residues. Germline V lookup: CDR1 SGHRS, CDR2 YFSETQ. Trimming at V came to 1 base and at J to 7 bases, leaving 9 bases not matched to a gene. CDR3 loop: CASSLPDRGRGNEQFF. CDR3 coding DNA: TGCGCCAGCAGCTTGCCGGACAGGGGAAGAGGGAATGAGCAGTTCTTC.

The rearrangement uses TRBV9 and TRBJ1-3; D uncertain. The germline CDR1 and CDR2 sequences are SGDLS and YYNGEE. The CDR3 is 14 amino acids. Trimming removed 3 bases from V and 4 bases from J, with 11 bases in between. CDR3 in amino acids: CASSGGLEGNTIYF. The CDR3 nucleotides read TGTGCCAGCAGCGGAGGGCTTGAGGGAAACACCATATATTTT.

The genes are TRBV15 and TRBJ2-1, with 9 bases aligning to TRBD1. J lost 4 bases, V lost 5 bases, and 9 bases had no gene match. Germline CDR1 and CDR2: LNHNV and YYDKDF (reference sequence). The CDR3 extends over 16 amino acids. CDR3 nucleotides: TGTGCCACCAGCCCTCTGACAGGGGGAATTTACAATGAGCAGTTCTTC. This sequence encodes CATSPLTGGIYNEQFF.

The J gene is TRBJ1-2, the V gene TRBV5-1; D not resolved. The CDR3 is 14 amino acids. Trimming left V 0 bases short and J 1 base short, with 7 bases between. Germline CDR1 and CDR2: SGHRS and YFSETQ. The CDR3 DNA is TGCGCCAGCAGCTTGGAAGGGTTTAACTATGGCTACACCTTC. Amino acids: CASSLEGFNYGYTF.

This clone has more than one count but fewer than ten. The genes are TRBV5-1 and TRBJ1-4; D may be TRBD1 (5 bases). V was pared by 3 bases and J by 6 bases, with 15 bases between. Germline V gives CDR1 SGHRS, CDR2 YFSETQ. This CDR3 comprises 15 residues. The CDR3 spells CASSSRQPRDEKLFF. The CDR3 DNA follows: TGCGCCAGCAGCTCCAGACAGCCGCGGGATGAAAAACTGTTTTTT.

This clone was observed once. The rearrangement uses TRBV2 and TRBJ1-6; 8 bases are shared with TRBD1. In germline, CDR1 is SNHLY, CDR2 FYNNEI. The CDR3 spans 16 residues. The ends lost 6 bases at V and 9 bases at J; junction bases unmatched: 13. CDR3 region: CASSYPGQGFGSPLHF. CDR3 nucleotide sequence: TGTGCCAGCAGCTACCCTGGACAGGGTTTCGGTTCACCCCTCCACTTT. The variable domain in full, with the rest retrieved from reference TRBV2 and TRBJ1-6, is EPEVTQTPSHQVTQMGQEVILRCVPISNHLYFYWYRQILGQKVEFLVSFYNNEISEKSEIFDDQFSVERPDGSNFTLKIRSTKLEDSAMYFCASSYPGQGFGSPLHFGNGTRLTVT.

The chain carries TRBV5-1 and TRBJ2-7; 14 bases match TRBD2. V lost 0 bases to trimming and J lost 5 bases; unmatched junction nucleotides: 7. The CDR3 consists of 17 residues. The germline V gene has CDR1 SGHRS and CDR2 YFSETQ. The CDR3 DNA sequence: TGCGCCAGCAGCTTGGAAGGGACTAGCGGGAGAATGGACGAGCAGTACTTC. It codes for CASSLEGTSGRMDEQYF. Based on the CDR3 plus reference TRBV5-1 and TRBJ2-7, the full variable domain is KAGVTQTPRYLIKTRGQQVTLSCSPISGHRSVSWYQQTPGQGLQFLFEYFSETQRNKGNFPGRFSGRQFSNSRSEMNVSTLELGDSALYLCASSLEGTSGRMDEQYFGPGTRLTVT.

The genes are TRBV18 and TRBJ1-2; weak D call: TRBD1 (5 bases). From germline, CDR1 is KGHSH and CDR2 LQKENI. Trimming took 2 bases from V and 6 from J, leaving 10 bases between them. This CDR3 contains 13 residues. The CDR3 loop is CASSPAGKDGYTF. CDR3 in DNA: TGTGCCAGCTCACCAGCAGGGAAAGATGGCTACACCTTC.

This sequence joins TRBV15 and TRBJ1-4; D is perhaps TRBD1 (5 bases). This CDR3 comprises 15 residues. V was clipped by 0 bases and J by 5 bases, with 10 bases between them. Germline V lookup: CDR1 LNHNV, CDR2 YYDKDF (reference sequence). The CDR3 here is CATSRDTGMNEKLFF. CDR3 DNA: TGTGCCACCAGCAGAGATACAGGAATGAATGAAAAACTGTTTTTT.

The chain carries TRBV7-2 and TRBJ2-3, with TRBD2 matching over 9 bases. CDR3 size: 15 residues. Trimming took 5 bases from V and 4 from J; bases not matched to a gene: 7. The germline V gene has CDR1 SGHTA and CDR2 FQGNSA. Here the CDR3 reads CASSLPSGVADTQYF. In DNA form, the CDR3 reads TGTGCCAGCAGCCTGCCTAGCGGGGTAGCAGATACGCAGTATTTT. The full variable domain, rest sourced from reference TRBV7-2 and TRBJ2-3, is GAGVSQSPSNKVTEKGKDVELRCDPISGHTALYWYRQSLGQGLEFLIYFQGNSAPDKSGLPSDRFSAERTGGSVSTLTIQRTQQEDSAVYLCASSLPSGVADTQYFGPGTRLTVL.

The count of this clone is one. The chain is built from TRBV4-1 and TRBJ2-5, with 11 positions matching TRBD2. V lost 1 base, J lost 4 bases, and 2 bases stayed unmatched. CDR1 is MGHRA, CDR2 YSYEKL, per germline. The CDR3 covers 15 residues. CDR3 loop: CASSQVTSGAETQYF. As DNA, the CDR3 is TGCGCCAGCAGCCAAGTGACTAGCGGGGCAGAGACCCAGTACTTC.

The genes are TRBV10-3 and TRBJ2-7; 9 bases map to TRBD1. The CDR3 runs to 14 residues. Germline CDR1 and CDR2: ENHRY and SYGVKD. Losses at the gene ends were 6 bases for V and 3 bases for J; bases not matched to a gene: 6. The CDR3 DNA reads TGTGCCATCAGCACGGGACAGGGAAGCTACGAGCAGTACTTC. This encodes CAISTGQGSYEQYF.

The chain uses TRBV9 and TRBJ2-5; D perhaps matches TRBD2 (6 bases). Deletions cut 0 bases from V and 1 base from J, with 10 bases between. Looked up from germline, CDR1 is SGDLS and CDR2 is YYNGEE. CDR3 length: 15 amino acids. The CDR3: CASSVEGGIQETQYF. Here the CDR3 DNA reads TGTGCCAGCAGCGTAGAAGGCGGGATCCAAGAGACCCAGTACTTC.

The V call is TRBV11-2, the J call TRBJ1-4, with 9 bases aligning to TRBD1. The germline V gene has CDR1 SGHAT and CDR2 FQNNGV. With V trimmed by 5 bases and J by 8 bases, 9 bases remained unmatched. The CDR3 extends over 15 amino acids. The CDR3, as DNA: TGTGCCAGCAGCATCATGACAGGGGGGAACGAAAAACTGTTTTTT. This sequence encodes CASSIMTGGNEKLFF.

This rearrangement joins TRBV12-5 to TRBJ1-1; D gene unclear. From germline, CDR1 is LGHNT and CDR2 FRNRAP. This CDR3 contains 13 residues. V was pared by 3 bases and J by 3 bases, with 8 bases between. CDR3 region: CASGFGGYTEAFF. The CDR3 nucleotides are TGTGCTAGTGGTTTCGGCGGGTACACTGAAGCTTTCTTT. Drawing the rest from reference TRBV12-5 and TRBJ1-1, the complete variable domain is DARVTQTPRHKVTEMGQEVTMRCQPILGHNTVFWYRQTMMQGLELLAYFRNRAPLDDSGMPKDRFSAEMPDATLATLKIQPSEPRDSAVYFCASGFGGYTEAFFGQGTRLTVV.

The chain employs TRBV5-5 and TRBJ2-2; maybe TRBD1 (5 bases). V lost 1 base to trimming and J lost 1 base, with 5 bases between them. CDR3 length: 14 amino acids. The germline V gene encodes CDR1 SGHKS and CDR2 YYEKEE (reference sequence). DNA of the CDR3: TGTGCCAGCAGCTTGCAGGGGAACACCGGGGAGCTGTTTTTT. It specifies CASSLQGNTGELFF.

The chain joins TRBV6-6 to TRBJ2-7, with no clear D. With 2 bases removed from V and 4 bases from J, the gap between germline ends came to 18 bases. CDR3 length equals 16 residues. Germline CDR1 reads MNHNY; CDR2 reads SVGAGI (reference sequence). DNA of the CDR3: TGTGCCAGCAGTTACAACTCCGGCTCAGTTGGATACGAGCAGTACTTC. Residues: CASSYNSGSVGYEQYF.

The chain recombines TRBV6-1 with TRBJ2-7, with 10 bases identical to TRBD1. This CDR3 has 15 amino acids. Germline V gene lookup returns CDR1 MNHNS and CDR2 SASEGT. V lost 8 bases and J lost 4; bases outside the gene matches: 11. DNA for the CDR3: TGTGCCAGCTCCGGAGCGACAGGGGGCGCTTACGAGCAGTACTTC. Residues: CASSGATGGAYEQYF.